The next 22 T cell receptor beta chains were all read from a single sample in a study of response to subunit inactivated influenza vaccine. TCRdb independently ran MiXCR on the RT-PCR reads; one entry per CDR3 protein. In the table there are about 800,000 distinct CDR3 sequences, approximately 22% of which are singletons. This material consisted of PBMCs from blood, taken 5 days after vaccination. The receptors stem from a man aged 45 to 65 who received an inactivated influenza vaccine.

The CDR3 DNA reads TGCGCCAGCAGTTGGACTAGCGGAGGCACCGGGGAGCTGTTTTTT. Translating it yields CASSWTSGGTGELFF. This chain links TRBV5-1 with TRBJ2-2; 10 positions match TRBD2. This CDR3 has 15 amino acids. J was trimmed by 4 bases and V by 5 bases; bases with no gene match: 5. From germline, CDR1 is SGHRS and CDR2 YFSETQ.

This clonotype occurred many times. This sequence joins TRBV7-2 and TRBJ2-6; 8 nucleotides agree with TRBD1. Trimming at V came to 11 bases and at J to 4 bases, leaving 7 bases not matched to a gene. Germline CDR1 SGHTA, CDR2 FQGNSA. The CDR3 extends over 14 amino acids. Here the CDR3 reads CAGTGGSGANVLTF. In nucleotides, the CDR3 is TGTGCCGGAACAGGGGGATCCGGGGCCAACGTCCTGACTTTC.

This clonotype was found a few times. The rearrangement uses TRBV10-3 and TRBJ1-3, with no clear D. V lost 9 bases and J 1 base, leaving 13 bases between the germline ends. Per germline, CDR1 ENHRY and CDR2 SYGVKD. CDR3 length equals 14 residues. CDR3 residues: CAIRNVESGNTIYF. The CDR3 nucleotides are TGTGCCATTAGAAACGTTGAGTCTGGAAACACCATATATTTT.

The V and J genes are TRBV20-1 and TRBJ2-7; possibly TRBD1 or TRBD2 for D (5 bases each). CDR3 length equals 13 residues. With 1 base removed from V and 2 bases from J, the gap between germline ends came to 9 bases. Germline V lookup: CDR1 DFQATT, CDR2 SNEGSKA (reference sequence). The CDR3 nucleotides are TGCAGTGCTAGAGGCATGGGGGCCTACGAGCAGTACTTC. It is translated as CSARGMGAYEQYF.

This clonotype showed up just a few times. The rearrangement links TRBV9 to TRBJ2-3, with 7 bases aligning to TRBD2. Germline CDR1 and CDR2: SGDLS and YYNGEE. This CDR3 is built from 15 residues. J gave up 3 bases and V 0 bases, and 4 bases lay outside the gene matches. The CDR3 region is CASSVGGGGTDTQYF. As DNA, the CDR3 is TGTGCCAGCAGCGTAGGGGGCGGGGGAACAGATACGCAGTATTTT.

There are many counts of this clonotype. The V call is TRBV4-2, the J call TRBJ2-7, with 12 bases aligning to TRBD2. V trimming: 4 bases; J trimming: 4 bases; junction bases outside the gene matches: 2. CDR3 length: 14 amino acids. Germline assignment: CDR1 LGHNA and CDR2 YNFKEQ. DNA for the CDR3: TGTGCCAGCAGCCGCGGACTAGCGGGGTACGAGCAGTACTTC. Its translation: CASSRGLAGYEQYF.

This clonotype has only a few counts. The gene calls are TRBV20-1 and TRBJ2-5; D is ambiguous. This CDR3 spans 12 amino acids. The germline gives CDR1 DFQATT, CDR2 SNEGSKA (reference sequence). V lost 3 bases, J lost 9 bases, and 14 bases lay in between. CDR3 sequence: CSASPAKLPQYF. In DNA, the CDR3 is TGCAGTGCTAGCCCCGCGAAATTACCCCAGTACTTC.

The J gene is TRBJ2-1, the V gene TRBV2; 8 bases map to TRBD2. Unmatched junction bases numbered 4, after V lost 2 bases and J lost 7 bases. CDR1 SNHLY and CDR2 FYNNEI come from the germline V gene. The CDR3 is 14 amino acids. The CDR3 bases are TGTGCCAGCAGTGAATCTGCGGGAGGTAATGAGCAGTTCTTC. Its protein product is CASSESAGGNEQFF.

The CDR3 DNA sequence: TGCAGCGTTGTGGTGGGGATGGGTGGCTACGAGCAGTACTTC. Encoded protein: CSVVVGMGGYEQYF. The chain combines TRBV29-1 with TRBJ2-7; D remains ambiguous. CDR1 is SQVTM and CDR2 is ANQGSEA in the germline V gene. CDR3 length: 14 residues. Between the trimmed V and J ends, which lost 4 bases and 3 bases, there was a span of 16 bases.

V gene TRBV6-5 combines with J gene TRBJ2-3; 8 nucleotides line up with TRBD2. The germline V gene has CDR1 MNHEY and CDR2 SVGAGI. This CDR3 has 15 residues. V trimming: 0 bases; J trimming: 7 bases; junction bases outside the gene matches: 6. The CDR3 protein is CASSYSIAGINTQYF. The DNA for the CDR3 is TGTGCCAGCAGTTACTCGATAGCGGGGATAAATACGCAGTATTTT.

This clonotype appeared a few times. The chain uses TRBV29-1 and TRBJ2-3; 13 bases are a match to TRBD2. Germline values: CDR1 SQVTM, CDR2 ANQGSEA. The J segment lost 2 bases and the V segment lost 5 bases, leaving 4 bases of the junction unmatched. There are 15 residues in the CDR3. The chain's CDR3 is CSVRGLAGHTDTQYF. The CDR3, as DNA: TGCAGCGTTCGGGGACTAGCGGGACACACAGATACGCAGTATTTT.

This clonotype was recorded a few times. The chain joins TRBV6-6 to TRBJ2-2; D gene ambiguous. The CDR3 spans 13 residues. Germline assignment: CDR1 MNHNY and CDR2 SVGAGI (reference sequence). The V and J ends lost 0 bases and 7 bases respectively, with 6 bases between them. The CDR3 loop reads CASSYSVRGELFF. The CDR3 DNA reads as TGTGCCAGCAGTTACTCGGTCCGCGGGGAGCTGTTTTTT.

In DNA form, the CDR3 reads TGCGCCAGCAGCCAAGGCGGGAGCAACACTGAAGCTTTCTTT. This encodes CASSQGGSNTEAFF. The chain carries TRBV4-1 and TRBJ1-1, with D uncertain. CDR1 MGHRA and CDR2 YSYEKL come from the germline V gene. The CDR3 has 14 residues. The V gene lost 1 base and the J gene lost 2 bases, with 8 bases spanning the gap.

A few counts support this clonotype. CDR3 bases: TGTGCCAGCAGCTTAGCGGTGTGGTCAGGGACCTACAATGAGCAGTTCTTC. Its protein product is CASSLAVWSGTYNEQFF. J is TRBJ2-1 and V is TRBV7-2; perhaps TRBD1 as D (5 bases). Looked up from germline, CDR1 is SGHTA and CDR2 is FQGNSA. Trimming pared 0 bases from V and 2 bases from J, leaving 14 bases between. This CDR3 has 17 residues.

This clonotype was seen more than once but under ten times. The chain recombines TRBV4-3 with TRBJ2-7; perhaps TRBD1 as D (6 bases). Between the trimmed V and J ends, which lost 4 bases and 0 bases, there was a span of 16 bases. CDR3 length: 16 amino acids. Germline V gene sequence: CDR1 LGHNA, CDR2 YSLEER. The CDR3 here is CASSLESDRFSYEQYF. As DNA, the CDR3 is TGCGCCAGCAGCCTAGAATCGGACAGATTCTCCTACGAGCAGTACTTC.

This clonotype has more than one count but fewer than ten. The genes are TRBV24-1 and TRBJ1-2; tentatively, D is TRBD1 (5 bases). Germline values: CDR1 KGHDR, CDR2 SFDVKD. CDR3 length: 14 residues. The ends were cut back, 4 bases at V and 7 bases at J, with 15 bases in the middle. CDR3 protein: CATSDRRQTGGYTF. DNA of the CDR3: TGTGCCACCAGTGACCGCCGACAGACTGGTGGCTACACCTTC.

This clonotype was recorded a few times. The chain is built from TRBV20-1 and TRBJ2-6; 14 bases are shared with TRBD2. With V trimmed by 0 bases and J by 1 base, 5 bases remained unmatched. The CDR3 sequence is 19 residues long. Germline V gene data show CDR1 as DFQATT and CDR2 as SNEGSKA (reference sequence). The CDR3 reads CSARDPGLAGGSGANVLTF. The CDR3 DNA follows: TGCAGTGCTAGAGATCCCGGACTAGCGGGAGGATCTGGGGCCAACGTCCTGACTTTC.

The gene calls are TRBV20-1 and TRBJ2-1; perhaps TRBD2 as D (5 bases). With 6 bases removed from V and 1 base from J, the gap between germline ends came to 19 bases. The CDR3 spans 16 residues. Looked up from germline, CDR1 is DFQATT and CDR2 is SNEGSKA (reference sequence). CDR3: CSAPYLAPESYNEQFF. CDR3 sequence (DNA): TGCAGTGCCCCCTACCTAGCTCCGGAATCCTACAATGAGCAGTTCTTC.

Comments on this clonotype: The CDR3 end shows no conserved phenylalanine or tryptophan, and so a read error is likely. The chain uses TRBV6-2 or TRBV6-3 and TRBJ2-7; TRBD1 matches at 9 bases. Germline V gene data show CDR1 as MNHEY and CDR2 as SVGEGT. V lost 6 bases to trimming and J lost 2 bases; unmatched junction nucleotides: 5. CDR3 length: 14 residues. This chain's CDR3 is CASREQGATYEQYL. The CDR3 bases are TGTGCCAGCAGAGAACAGGGGGCTACCTACGAGCAGTACCTC.

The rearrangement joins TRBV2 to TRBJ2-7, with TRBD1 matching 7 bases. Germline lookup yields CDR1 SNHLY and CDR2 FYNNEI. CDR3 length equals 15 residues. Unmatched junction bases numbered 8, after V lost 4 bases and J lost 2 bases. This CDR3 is CASSVSEGQTYEQYF. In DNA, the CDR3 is TGTGCCAGCAGTGTCAGCGAGGGACAGACCTACGAGCAGTACTTC.

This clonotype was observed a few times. As DNA, the CDR3 is TGTGCCAGCAGTTCGACAGGGACTGCTGAAGCTTTCTTT. It codes for CASSSTGTAEAFF. This chain joins TRBV12-3 or TRBV12-4 and TRBJ1-1; 7 bases line up with TRBD1. V trimming: 4 bases; J trimming: 6 bases; junction bases outside the gene matches: 5. The CDR3 spans 13 residues.

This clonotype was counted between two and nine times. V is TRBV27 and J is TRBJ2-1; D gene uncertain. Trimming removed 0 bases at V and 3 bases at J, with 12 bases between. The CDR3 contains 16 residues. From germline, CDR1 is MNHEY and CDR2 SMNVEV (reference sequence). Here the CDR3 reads CASSLSRQRSYNEQFF. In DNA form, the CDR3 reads TGTGCCAGCAGTTTATCCCGACAACGTAGCTACAATGAGCAGTTCTTC.